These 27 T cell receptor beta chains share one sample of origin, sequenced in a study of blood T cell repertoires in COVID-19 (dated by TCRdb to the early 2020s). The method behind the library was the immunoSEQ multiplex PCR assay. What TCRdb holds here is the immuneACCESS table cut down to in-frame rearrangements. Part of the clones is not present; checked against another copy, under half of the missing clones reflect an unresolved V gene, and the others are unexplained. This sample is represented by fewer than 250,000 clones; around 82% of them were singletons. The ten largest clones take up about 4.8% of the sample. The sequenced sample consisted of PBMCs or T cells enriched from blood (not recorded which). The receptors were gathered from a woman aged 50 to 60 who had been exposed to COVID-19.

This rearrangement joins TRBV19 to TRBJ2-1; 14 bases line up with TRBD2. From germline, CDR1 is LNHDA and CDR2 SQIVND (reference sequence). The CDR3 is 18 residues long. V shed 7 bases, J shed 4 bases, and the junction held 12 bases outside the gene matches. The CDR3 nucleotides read TGTGCCAGTACCCCGGCGACTAGCGGGGGGGCGGGTTACAATGAGCAGTTCTTC. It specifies CASTPATSGGAGYNEQFF. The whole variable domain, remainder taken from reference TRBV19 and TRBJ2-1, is DGGITQSPKYLFRKEGQNVTLSCEQNLNHDAMYWYRQDPGQGLRLIYYSQIVNDFQKGDIAEGYSVSREKKESFPLTVTSAQKNPTAFYLCASTPATSGGAGYNEQFFGPGTRLTVL.

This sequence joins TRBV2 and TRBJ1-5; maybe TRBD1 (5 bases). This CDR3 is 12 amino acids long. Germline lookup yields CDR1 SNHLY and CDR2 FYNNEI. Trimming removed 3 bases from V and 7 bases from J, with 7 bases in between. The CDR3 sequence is CASSDQGQPQHF. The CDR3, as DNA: TGTGCCAGCAGTGACCAGGGCCAGCCCCAGCATTTT. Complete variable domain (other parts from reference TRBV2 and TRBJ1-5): EPEVTQTPSHQVTQMGQEVILRCVPISNHLYFYWYRQILGQKVEFLVSFYNNEISEKSEIFDDQFSVERPDGSNFTLKIRSTKLEDSAMYFCASSDQGQPQHFGDGTRLSIL.

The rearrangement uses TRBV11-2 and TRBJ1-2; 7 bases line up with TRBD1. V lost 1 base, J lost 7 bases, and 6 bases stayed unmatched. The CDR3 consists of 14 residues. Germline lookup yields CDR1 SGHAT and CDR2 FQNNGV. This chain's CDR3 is CASSLGQGVGGYTF. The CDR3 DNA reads TGTGCCAGCAGCTTAGGCCAGGGGGTAGGTGGCTACACCTTC. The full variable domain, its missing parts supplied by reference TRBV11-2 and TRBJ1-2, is EAGVAQSPRYKIIEKRQSVAFWCNPISGHATLYWYQQILGQGPKLLIQFQNNGVVDDSQLPKDRFSAERLKGVDSTLKIQPAKLEDSAVYLCASSLGQGVGGYTFGSGTRLTVV.

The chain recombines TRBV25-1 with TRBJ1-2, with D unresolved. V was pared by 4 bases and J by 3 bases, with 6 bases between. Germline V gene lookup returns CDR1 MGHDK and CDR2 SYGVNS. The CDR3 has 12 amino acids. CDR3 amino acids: CASSGNYYGYTF. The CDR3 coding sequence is TGTGCCAGCAGTGGAAACTACTATGGCTACACCTTC.

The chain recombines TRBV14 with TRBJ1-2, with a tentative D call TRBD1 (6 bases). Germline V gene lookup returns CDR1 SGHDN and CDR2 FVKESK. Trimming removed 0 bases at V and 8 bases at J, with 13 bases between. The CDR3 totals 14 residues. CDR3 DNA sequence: TGTGCCAGCAGCCAAGATCGGGGGGCAGGGGGCTACACCTTC. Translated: CASSQDRGAGGYTF.

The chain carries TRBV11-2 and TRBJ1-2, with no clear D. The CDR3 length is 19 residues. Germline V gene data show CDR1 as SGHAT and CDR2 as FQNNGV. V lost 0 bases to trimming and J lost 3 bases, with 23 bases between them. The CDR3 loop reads CASSLDRKRSGRGHYGYTF. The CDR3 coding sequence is TGTGCCAGCAGCTTAGATCGAAAGCGGAGCGGGCGAGGGCACTATGGCTACACCTTC. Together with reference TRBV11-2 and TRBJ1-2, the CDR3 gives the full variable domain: EAGVAQSPRYKIIEKRQSVAFWCNPISGHATLYWYQQILGQGPKLLIQFQNNGVVDDSQLPKDRFSAERLKGVDSTLKIQPAKLEDSAVYLCASSLDRKRSGRGHYGYTFGSGTRLTVV.

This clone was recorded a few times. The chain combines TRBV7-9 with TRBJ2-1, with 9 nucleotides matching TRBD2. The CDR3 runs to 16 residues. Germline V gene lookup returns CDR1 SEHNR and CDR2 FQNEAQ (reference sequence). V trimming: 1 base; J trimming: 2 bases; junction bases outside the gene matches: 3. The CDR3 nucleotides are TGTGCCAGCAGCTTAGTTGGCGGGGGGGCCTACAATGAGCAGTTCTTC. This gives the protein CASSLVGGGAYNEQFF.

In nucleotides, the CDR3 is TGTGCCAGCAGTCAAAGTGGGACAGGGGGGGATCAGCCCCAGCATTTT. Its protein is CASSQSGTGGDQPQHF. V and J are TRBV13 and TRBJ1-5; TRBD1 matches at 11 bases. V lost 6 bases, J lost 5 bases, and 9 bases stayed unmatched. The CDR3 has 16 amino acids. Germline lookup yields CDR1 PRHDT and CDR2 FYEKMQ (reference sequence).

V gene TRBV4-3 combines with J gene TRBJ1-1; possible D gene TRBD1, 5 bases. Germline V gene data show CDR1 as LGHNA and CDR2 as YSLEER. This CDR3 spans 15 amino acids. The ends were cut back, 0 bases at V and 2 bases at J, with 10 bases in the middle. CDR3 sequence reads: CASSQDQGRNTEAFF. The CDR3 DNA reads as TGCGCCAGCAGCCAAGATCAGGGAAGAAACACTGAAGCTTTCTTT.

CDR3: CASRRGLGANTEAFF. CDR3 coding DNA: TGTGCCAGCAGAAGGGGGCTCGGGGCGAACACTGAAGCTTTCTTT. This chain joins TRBV9 and TRBJ1-1; 7 bases line up with TRBD1. Germline V gene sequence: CDR1 SGDLS, CDR2 YYNGEE. Trimming cost V 5 bases and J 1 base; bases outside gene matches: 8. This CDR3 is 15 amino acids long. Supplemented by reference TRBV9 and TRBJ1-1, the full variable domain reads DSGVTQTPKHLITATGQRVTLRCSPRSGDLSVYWYQQSLDQGLQFLIQYYNGEERAKGNILERFSAQQFPDLHSELNLSSLELGDSALYFCASRRGLGANTEAFFGQGTRLTVV.

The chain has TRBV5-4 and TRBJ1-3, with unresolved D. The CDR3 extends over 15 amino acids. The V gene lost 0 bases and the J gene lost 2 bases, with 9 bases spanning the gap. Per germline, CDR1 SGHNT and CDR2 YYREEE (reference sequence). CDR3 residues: CASSLGGPTGNTIYF. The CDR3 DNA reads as TGTGCCAGCAGCTTGGGCGGTCCCACTGGAAACACCATATATTTT.

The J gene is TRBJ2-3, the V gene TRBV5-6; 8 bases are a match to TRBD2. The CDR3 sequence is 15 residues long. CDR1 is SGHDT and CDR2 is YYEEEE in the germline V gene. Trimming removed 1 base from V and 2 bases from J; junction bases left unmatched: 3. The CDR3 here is CASSLTGGITDTQYF. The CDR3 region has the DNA TGTGCCAGCAGCTTGACGGGGGGGATCACAGATACGCAGTATTTT.

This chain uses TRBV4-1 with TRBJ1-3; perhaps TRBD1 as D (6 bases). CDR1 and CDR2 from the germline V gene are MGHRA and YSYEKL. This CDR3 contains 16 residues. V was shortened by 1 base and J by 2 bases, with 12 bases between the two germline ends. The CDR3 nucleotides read TGCGCCAGCAGCCAAGGGGGCAGGGGCACTGGAAACACCATATATTTT. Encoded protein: CASSQGGRGTGNTIYF.

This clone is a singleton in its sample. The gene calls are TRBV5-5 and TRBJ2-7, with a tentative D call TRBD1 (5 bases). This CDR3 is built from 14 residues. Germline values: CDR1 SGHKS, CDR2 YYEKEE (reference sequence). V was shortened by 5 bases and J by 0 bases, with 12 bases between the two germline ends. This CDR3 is CASRPIDSSYEQYF. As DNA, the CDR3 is TGTGCCAGCAGACCCATCGACAGCTCCTACGAGCAGTACTTC.

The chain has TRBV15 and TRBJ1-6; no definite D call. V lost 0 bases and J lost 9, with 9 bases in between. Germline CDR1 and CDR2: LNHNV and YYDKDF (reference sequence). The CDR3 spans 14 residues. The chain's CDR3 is CATSRDRQASPLHF. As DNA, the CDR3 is TGTGCCACCAGCAGAGACCGACAAGCTTCACCCCTCCACTTT.

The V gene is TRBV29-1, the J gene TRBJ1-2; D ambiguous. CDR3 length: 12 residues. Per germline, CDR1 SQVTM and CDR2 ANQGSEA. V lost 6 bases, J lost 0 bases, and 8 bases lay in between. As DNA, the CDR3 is TGCAGCGTGGGAGAGACTAACTATGGCTACACCTTC. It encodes CSVGETNYGYTF. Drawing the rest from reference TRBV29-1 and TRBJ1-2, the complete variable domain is SAVISQKPSRDICQRGTSLTIQCQVDSQVTMMFWYRQQPGQSLTLIATANQGSEATYESGFVIDKFPISRPNLTFSTLTVSNMSPEDSSIYLCSVGETNYGYTFGSGTRLTVV.

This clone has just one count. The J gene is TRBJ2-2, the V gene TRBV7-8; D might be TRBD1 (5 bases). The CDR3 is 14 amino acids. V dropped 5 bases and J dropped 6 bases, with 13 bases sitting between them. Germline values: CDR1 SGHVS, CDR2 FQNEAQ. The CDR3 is CASSPFRVAGELFF. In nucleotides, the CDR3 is TGTGCCAGCAGCCCATTCAGGGTGGCCGGGGAGCTGTTTTTT.

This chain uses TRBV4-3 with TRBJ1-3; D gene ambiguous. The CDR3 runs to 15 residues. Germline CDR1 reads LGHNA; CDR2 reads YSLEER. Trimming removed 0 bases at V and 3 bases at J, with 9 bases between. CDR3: CASSQDWGDGNTIYF. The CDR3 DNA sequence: TGCGCCAGCAGCCAAGATTGGGGAGATGGAAACACCATATATTTT.

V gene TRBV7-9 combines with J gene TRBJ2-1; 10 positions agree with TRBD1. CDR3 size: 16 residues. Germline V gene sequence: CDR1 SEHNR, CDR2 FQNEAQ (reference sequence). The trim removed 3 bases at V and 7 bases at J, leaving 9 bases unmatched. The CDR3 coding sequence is TGTGCCAGCAGCTTTCCCACCGGGACAGGGGAGAATGAGCAGTTCTTC. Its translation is CASSFPTGTGENEQFF.

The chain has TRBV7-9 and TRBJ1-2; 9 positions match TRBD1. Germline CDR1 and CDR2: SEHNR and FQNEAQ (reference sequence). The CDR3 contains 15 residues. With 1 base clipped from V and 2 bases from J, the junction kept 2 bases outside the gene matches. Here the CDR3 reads CASSLGDRANYGYTF. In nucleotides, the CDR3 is TGTGCCAGCAGCTTAGGGGACAGGGCAAACTATGGCTACACCTTC.

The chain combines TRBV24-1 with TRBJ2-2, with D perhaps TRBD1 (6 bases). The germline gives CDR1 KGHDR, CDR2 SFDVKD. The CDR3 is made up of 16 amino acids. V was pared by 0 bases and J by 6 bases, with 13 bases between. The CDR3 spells CATSDLRGKNSGELFF. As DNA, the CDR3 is TGTGCCACCAGTGATTTGAGGGGGAAAAATTCCGGGGAGCTGTTTTTT.

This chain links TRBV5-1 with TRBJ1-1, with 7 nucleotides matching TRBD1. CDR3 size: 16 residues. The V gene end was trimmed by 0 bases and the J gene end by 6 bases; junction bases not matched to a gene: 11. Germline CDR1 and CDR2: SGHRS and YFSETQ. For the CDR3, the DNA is TGCGCCAGCAGCTTGGGCTGGAGACAGGGATCGCCTGAAGCTTTCTTT. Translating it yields CASSLGWRQGSPEAFF.

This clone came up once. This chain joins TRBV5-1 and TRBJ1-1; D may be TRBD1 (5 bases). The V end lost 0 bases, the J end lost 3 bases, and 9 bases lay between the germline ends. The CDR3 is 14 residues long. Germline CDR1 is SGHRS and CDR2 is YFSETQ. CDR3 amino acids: CASSLAGTDTEAFF. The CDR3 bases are TGCGCCAGCAGCTTGGCCGGGACTGACACTGAAGCTTTCTTT. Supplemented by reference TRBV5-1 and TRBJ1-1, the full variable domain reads KAGVTQTPRYLIKTRGQQVTLSCSPISGHRSVSWYQQTPGQGLQFLFEYFSETQRNKGNFPGRFSGRQFSNSRSEMNVSTLELGDSALYLCASSLAGTDTEAFFGQGTRLTVV.

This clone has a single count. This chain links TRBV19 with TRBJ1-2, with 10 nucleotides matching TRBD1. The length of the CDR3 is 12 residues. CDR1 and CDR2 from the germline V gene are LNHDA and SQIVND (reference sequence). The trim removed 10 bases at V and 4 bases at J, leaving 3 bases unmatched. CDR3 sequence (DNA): TGTGCCACCGGGACAGGGGCCTATGGCTACACCTTC. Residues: CATGTGAYGYTF.

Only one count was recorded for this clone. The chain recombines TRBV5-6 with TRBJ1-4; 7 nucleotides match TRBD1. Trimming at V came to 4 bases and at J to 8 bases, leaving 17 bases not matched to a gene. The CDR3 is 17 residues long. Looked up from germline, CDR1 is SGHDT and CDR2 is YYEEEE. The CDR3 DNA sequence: TGTGCCAGCAGCCGCCCCTCCTACAGGGGACGGGGGGAAAAACTGTTTTTT. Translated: CASSRPSYRGRGEKLFF. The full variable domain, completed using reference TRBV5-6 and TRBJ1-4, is DAGVTQSPTHLIKTRGQQVTLRCSPKSGHDTVSWYQQALGQGPQFIFQYYEEEERQRGNFPDRFSGHQFPNYSSELNVNALLLGDSALYLCASSRPSYRGRGEKLFFGSGTQLSVL.

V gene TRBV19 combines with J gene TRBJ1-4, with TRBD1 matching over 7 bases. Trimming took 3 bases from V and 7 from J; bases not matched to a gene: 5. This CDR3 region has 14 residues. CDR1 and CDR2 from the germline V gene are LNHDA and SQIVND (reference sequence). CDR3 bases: TGTGCCAGTAGTATCTCCGCAGGGGGTGAAAAACTGTTTTTT. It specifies CASSISAGGEKLFF.

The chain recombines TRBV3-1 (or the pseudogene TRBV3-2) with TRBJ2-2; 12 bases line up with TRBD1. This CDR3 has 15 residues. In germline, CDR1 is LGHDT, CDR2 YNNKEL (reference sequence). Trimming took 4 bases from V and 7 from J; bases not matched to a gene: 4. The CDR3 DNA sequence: TGTGCCAGCAGCCCCGGGACAGGGGGCATCGGGGAGCTGTTTTTT. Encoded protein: CASSPGTGGIGELFF.